Given below is one TCR beta chain in context. Its specific antigen is unknown. Qualities for individual bases were not recorded, and no much larger clone is one base off. The CDR3 covers 16 residues, taking in both the cysteine and the phenylalanine. CDR3 DNA only is kept here, 48 bases in frame from base 1. CDR1 SGHVS and CDR2 FNYEAQ are derived from the germline V gene. Trimming at the junction amounts to 5 bases on V and 6 bases on J, and the germline ends lie 21 bases apart. The data stem from a study of cytomegalovirus exposure and HLA in healthy donors (dated by TCRdb to about 2017). Study-level background: In an earlier analysis of around 540 of the donors, under 300 Gb of sequence data and 100 million or so unique TCR beta sequences from about 190 million T cells were reported. Approximately 330 gigabases of sequencing data and about 92 million unique TCR sequences made up an early release that covered 500 to 650 HLA-typed donors. Among the roughly 410 genotyped donors, around 81% belonged to the genetic ancestry cluster associated with self-reported Caucasian donors. The study aimed to test whether signatures of past pathogen exposure could be identified by cataloging public T cell receptors. The study used immunosequencing to profile the T cell repertoires of some 600 subjects and linked those repertoires to cytomegalovirus serostatus. Along with the approximately 700-subject first cohort, a separate validation cohort of over a hundred different subjects was used. High-throughput TCR immunosequencing, statistical association of individual TCRs with disease status, and machine learning were combined to predict cytomegalovirus infection status. A later analysis re-analyzed previously published TCR beta repertoires from about 600 donors and added high-resolution HLA genotyping to study TCR occurrence patterns. Rather than drawing on any new phenotypic data, the later analysis identified candidate immune exposures from TCR beta sequences and the way those sequences occurred across donors. In an earlier analysis of several hundred of the donors, high-throughput TCR beta sequencing was used to judge whether each TCR beta V gene segment behaved as functional or pseudogenic. Donor age, sex, ethnicity and CMV serostatus were collected together with the repertoire data. In a later genetic analysis, genome-wide SNP genotypes for about 60% of the 666 donors were used, and that subset was treated as a discovery cohort. Every discovery cohort repertoire had been produced on one sequencing platform. HLA typing covered class I and class II loci at four-digit resolution. Typing coverage varied by locus: roughly 629-630 donors for A, B, C, DRB1 and DQB1; roughly 500 for DQA1; approximately 570 for DPA1; more than 450 for DPB1. Four to six DR-DQ haplotypes were handled as single units for association and clustering because linkage in the cohort was strong. Across 398 genotyped donors of the cohort, an average of approximately 220,000 unique TCR beta nucleotide sequences per donor were sequenced, and roughly a sixth of those sequences were non-productive. Broad study findings and their caveats: Cytomegalovirus status was reported to be diagnosed by the classifier with high specificity and sensitivity in both the original and validation cohorts. In a later analysis, TCR association rates were found to vary across HLA loci, with the most associated TCRs seen for DRB1 alleles and the fewest for HLA-C alleles. In this cohort, only TCR beta chains were sequenced, and detectable features were limited by the absence of alpha or paired-chain data. Most CMV-associated TCR beta chains appeared to be HLA-restricted in a later analysis, and the HLA associations seemed to be driven largely by CMV exposure. In a later genetic analysis, a missense DCLRE1C variant was associated with V-gene and J-gene trimming of TCR beta chains, and the association was replicated in an independent cohort. A group of highly shared sequence variants was considered likely to be a technical artifact of the sequencing pipeline. Across donors, most TCR sequences were observed very rarely, whereas some public TCRs were present in many individuals. Some IMGT-functional V segments, including TRBV6-2 and TRBV6-3, could not be distinguished by the 87-base-pair reads and were therefore excluded. Roughly uniform sequencing depth across donors was assumed in presence/absence analyses, although this assumption may not hold. Several of the top co-occurrence clusters appeared to be linked to parvovirus B19, influenza, CMV and Epstein-Barr virus, according to a later analysis. A further reported finding was that TCR beta sequences accurately predicted the HLA-A and HLA-B alleles for most subjects in the first cohort. Compared with equally common non-associated chains, HLA-associated TCR beta chains in a later analysis were more clonally expanded and had lower generation probabilities. The earlier analysis of 587 of the donors excluded approximately 17 rarely observed V segments, including chromosome 9 orphons, because counts were too low. When HLA alleles, especially DR and DQ, strongly co-occurred, attributing TCR associations to individual alleles was difficult. A few of the identified cytomegalovirus-associated TCR beta chains were confirmed in vitro to be specific for cytomegalovirus antigens. At a false discovery rate of 0.05, a later analysis linked approximately 18,000 TCR beta sequences to specific HLA alleles. CMV serostatus was the only immune exposure information available for the cohort. Because some donors lacked HLA typing at each locus, the association tests relied only on the typed subset. An earlier analysis of roughly 570 of the donors showed that most TCR beta V segments appeared in productive rearrangements either about 90% or about 30% of the time, which broadly matched IMGT annotations. A total of some 180 TCR beta chains were listed by the study as associated with cytomegalovirus. In a later genetic analysis, fewer N-insertions in productive TCRs were reported among donors in an Asian-associated ancestry cluster than the roughly 700-donor mean. According to the authors, the approach could potentially be generalized to other disease states and immunological phenotypes. Correlated functional status among segregating V segments might reflect linkage disequilibrium, but an unknown experimental factor could not be ruled out.

The cohort comprised more than 550 healthy bone marrow donors. Cohort members were all nominally healthy when sampled, although unrecorded immune exposures were likely present. The donor tested CMV seronegative, placing the donor among the approximately 400 seronegative members of the cohort. Each donor provided a peripheral blood sample, and peripheral blood mononuclear cells were used for TCR beta sequencing. The Qiagen DNeasy Blood Extraction Kit was used to extract genomic DNA from the blood cell samples. Library generation was performed with the immunoSEQ multiplex PCR assay. For the multiplex PCR, a mixture combining 60 forward primers for TCR Vbeta segments and 13 reverse primers for TCR Jbeta segments was used. The CDR3 region of rearranged TCR beta genes was amplified from genomic DNA with a multiplex PCR assay. Amplified TCR beta libraries were sequenced as 87-base-pair reads on the Illumina HiSeq System. The paper's processing steps were these. Across the roughly 670 repertoires, a later analysis counted tens of millions of unique TCR beta chains, roughly 11 million of which were shared by at least two donors. Raw reads were error-corrected and collapsed into unique sequences with a nearest-neighbor algorithm that merged closely related sequences to remove PCR and sequencing errors. To assign V, D and J gene segments, CDR3 sequences were aligned to IMGT reference sequences. For a sequence to be retained, a match of at least six nucleotides to both a V gene segment and a J gene segment was required. A rearrangement was called productive if the CDR3 had no stop codons and remained in frame with V and J, and every other rearrangement was called non-productive. CDR3 was defined by IMGT convention, running from the second conserved V-encoded cysteine to the conserved J-encoded phenylalanine. In an earlier analysis of around 600 of the donors, sequences lacking an unambiguous match to a single V gene segment were excluded. An earlier analysis of just under 600 of the donors called V segments functional above 56.7% productive rearrangements and segregating when the between-donor standard deviation exceeded 5%. A statistical classification framework was developed to diagnose cytomegalovirus status using the catalog of TCR beta chain sequences. V and J gene assignment, in a later analysis, came from comparing TCR nucleotide sequences with IMGT/GENE-DB human TR gene sequences. In a later analysis, CDR3 sequences and most-parsimonious VDJ recombination scenarios were assigned using the TCRdist pipeline. In a later analysis, each TCR beta chain was defined by its CDR3 amino acid sequence together with its V-gene family, and reads without a unique V-gene family were excluded. A later analysis removed 450 to 600 highly shared, low-generation-probability nucleotide sequences to deal with suspected cross-contamination and a sequencing artifact. A later analysis calculated a clonal expansion index for each public chain from normalized within-repertoire ranks of inferred template counts. Generation probabilities in a later analysis came from a VDJ recombination model fitted to out-of-frame rearrangements, and those results were checked against IGoR. In a later analysis, hypergeometric tests were used to score TCR-TCR, TCR-HLA and TCR-CMV co-occurrence, with a repertoire-size bias correction applied to TCR pairs. False discovery rates were estimated in a later analysis by permuting HLA or CMV assignments 20 times. A later analysis grouped co-occurring TCRs with DBSCAN, adding TCRdist sequence similarity when clustering within HLA-allele-positive subsets. For co-occurrence clustering, repertoires with fewer than 30,000 or more than 120,000 public chains were excluded, along with roughly 5 repertoires with anomalous nucleotide sharing. In TCRdb, the immuneACCESS table is reduced to in-frame sequences with V and J assigned. These tables do not hold every clone; where another copy was compared, an unresolved V gene accounts for under half, and the others remain unexplained. V and J calls and clone size are given by that table; D and trimming were obtained from the DNA. This sample comprises roughly 200,000 clones, approximately 82% of them detected only once. The biggest ten clones account for 0.5% to 0.7% of the sample.

This chain is built from TRBV7-6 and TRBJ2-3; the D gene lacks a confident call. Input material: PBMCs. The origin of this receptor is a woman in her thirties or forties in good health and CMV-seronegative. The DNA sequence is as follows: TGTGCCAGCAGCCCTTATCGGATGGGCCCCAACGATACGCAGTATTTT. It codes for CASSPYRMGPNDTQYF.